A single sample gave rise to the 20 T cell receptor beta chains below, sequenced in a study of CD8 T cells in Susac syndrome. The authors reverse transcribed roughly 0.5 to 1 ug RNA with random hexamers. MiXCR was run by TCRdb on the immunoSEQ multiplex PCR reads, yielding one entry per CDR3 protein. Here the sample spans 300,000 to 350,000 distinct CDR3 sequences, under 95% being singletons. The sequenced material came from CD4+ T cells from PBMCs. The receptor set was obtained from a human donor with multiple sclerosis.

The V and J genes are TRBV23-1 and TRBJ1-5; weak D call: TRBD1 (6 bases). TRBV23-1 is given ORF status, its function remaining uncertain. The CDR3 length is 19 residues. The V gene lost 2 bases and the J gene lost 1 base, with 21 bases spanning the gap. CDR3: CASSQPDKGVEFSNQPQHF. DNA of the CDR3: TGCGCCAGCAGTCAACCGGACAAGGGGGTGGAATTCAGCAATCAGCCCCAGCATTTT.

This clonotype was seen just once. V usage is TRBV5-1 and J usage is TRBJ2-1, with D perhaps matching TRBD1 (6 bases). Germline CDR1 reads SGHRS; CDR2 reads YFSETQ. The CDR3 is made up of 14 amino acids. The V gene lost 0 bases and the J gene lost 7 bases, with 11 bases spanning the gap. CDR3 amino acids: CASSLGYTGNEQFF. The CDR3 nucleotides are TGCGCCAGCAGCTTGGGATATACAGGGAATGAGCAGTTCTTC. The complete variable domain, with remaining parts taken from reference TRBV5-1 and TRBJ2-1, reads KAGVTQTPRYLIKTRGQQVTLSCSPISGHRSVSWYQQTPGQGLQFLFEYFSETQRNKGNFPGRFSGRQFSNSRSEMNVSTLELGDSALYLCASSLGYTGNEQFFGPGTRLTVL.

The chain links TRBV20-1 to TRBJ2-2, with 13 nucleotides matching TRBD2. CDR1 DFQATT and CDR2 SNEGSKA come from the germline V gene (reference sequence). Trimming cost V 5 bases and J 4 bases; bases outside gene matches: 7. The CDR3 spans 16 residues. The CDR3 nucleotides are TGCAGTGCTGTAAGACTAGCGGGAGGTAGCACCGGGGAGCTGTTTTTT. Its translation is CSAVRLAGGSTGELFF.

Here the CDR3 DNA reads TGCGCCAGCAGCCAAGATCATCAGCGGGGGTACAATGAGCAGTTCTTC. This sequence encodes CASSQDHQRGYNEQFF. This sequence joins TRBV4-1 and TRBJ2-1; 8 nucleotides agree with TRBD2. J gave up 4 bases and V 0 bases, and 5 bases lay outside the gene matches. Germline CDR1 reads MGHRA; CDR2 reads YSYEKL. CDR3 size: 16 residues.

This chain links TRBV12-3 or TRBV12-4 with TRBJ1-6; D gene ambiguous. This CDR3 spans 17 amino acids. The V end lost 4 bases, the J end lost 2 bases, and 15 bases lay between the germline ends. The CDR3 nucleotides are TGTGCCAGCAGTTCTGGGTCGGTCAGCACCTATAATTCACCCCTCCACTTT. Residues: CASSSGSVSTYNSPLHF.

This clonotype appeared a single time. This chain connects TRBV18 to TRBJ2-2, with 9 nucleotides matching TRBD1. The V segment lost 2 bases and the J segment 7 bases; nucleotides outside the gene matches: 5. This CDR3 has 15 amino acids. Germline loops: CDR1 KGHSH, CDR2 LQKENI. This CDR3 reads CASSPSQGAYGELFF. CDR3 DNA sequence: TGTGCCAGCTCACCATCACAGGGGGCCTACGGGGAGCTGTTTTTT.

For the CDR3, the DNA is TGCGCCAGCAGCTTGGCTCTGGCAGGGGGCGGCGGCACTGAAGCTTTCTTT. Its translation is CASSLALAGGGGTEAFF. The rearrangement joins TRBV5-1 to TRBJ1-1; 8 bases fit TRBD1. This CDR3 has 17 residues. The junction had 11 bases not matched to a gene; V was cut back by 0 bases and J by 4 bases. Germline CDR1 is SGHRS and CDR2 is YFSETQ. The whole variable domain, filled in from reference TRBV5-1 and TRBJ1-1, reads KAGVTQTPRYLIKTRGQQVTLSCSPISGHRSVSWYQQTPGQGLQFLFEYFSETQRNKGNFPGRFSGRQFSNSRSEMNVSTLELGDSALYLCASSLALAGGGGTEAFFGQGTRLTVV.

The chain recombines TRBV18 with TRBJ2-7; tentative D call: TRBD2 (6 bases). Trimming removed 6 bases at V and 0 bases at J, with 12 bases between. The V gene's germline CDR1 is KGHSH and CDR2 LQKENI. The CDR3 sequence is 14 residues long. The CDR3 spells CASSRGTDSYEQYF. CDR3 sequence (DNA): TGTGCCAGCTCCCGGGGGACCGACTCCTACGAGCAGTACTTC.

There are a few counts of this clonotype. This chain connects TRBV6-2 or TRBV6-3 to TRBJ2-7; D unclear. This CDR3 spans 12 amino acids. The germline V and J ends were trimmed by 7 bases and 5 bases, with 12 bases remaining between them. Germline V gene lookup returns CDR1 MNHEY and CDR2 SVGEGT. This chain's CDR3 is CASTHTTNEQYF. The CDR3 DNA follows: TGTGCCAGCACTCATACAACCAACGAGCAGTACTTC.

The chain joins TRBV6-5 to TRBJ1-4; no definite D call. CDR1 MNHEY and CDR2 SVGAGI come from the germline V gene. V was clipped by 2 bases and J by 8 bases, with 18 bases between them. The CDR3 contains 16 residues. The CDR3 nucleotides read TGTGCCAGCAGTTACGGATCAGCAGGAATTGGCGAAAAACTGTTTTTT. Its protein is CASSYGSAGIGEKLFF.

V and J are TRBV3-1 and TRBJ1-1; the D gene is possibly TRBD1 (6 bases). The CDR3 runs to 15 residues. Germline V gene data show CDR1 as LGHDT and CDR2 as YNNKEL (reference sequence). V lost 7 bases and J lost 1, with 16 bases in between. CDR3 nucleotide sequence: TGTGCCAGCACAGGGACAACGACTCCGAACACTGAAGCTTTCTTT. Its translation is CASTGTTTPNTEAFF.

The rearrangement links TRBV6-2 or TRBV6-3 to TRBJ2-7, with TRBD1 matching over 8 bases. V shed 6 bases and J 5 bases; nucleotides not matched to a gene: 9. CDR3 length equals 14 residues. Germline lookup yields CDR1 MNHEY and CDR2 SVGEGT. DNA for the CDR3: TGTGCCAGCAGAGTGACAGGGGTGGCCCACGAGCAGTACTTC. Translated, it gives CASRVTGVAHEQYF.

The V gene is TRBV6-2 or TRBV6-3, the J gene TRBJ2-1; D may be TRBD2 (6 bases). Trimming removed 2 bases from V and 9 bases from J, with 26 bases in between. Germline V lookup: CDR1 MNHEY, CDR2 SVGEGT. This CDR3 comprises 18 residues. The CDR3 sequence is CASSYPKRVGPNGSEQFF. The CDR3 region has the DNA TGTGCCAGCAGTTACCCCAAGCGGGTGGGTCCGAACGGCAGTGAGCAGTTCTTC.

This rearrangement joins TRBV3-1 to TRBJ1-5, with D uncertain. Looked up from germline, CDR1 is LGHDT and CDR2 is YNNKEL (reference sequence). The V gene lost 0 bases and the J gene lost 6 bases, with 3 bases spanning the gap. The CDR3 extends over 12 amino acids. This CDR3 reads CASSQDSQPQHF. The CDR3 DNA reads TGTGCCAGCAGCCAAGACTCTCAGCCCCAGCATTTT.

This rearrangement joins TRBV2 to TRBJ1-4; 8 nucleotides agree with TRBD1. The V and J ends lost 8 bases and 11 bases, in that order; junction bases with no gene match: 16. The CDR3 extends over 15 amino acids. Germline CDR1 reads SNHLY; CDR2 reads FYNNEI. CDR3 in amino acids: CASLRNSAGTGKLFF. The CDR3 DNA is TGTGCCAGCTTACGAAATAGCGCCGGGACAGGTAAACTGTTTTTT.

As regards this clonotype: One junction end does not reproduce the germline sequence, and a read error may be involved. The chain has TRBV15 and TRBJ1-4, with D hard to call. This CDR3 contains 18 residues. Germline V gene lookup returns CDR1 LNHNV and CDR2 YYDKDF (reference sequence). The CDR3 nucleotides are TGTGCCACCAGCAGAGCACGGGAAATCGCTGTAACTGATGAAAAACTGTTTTTT. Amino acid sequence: CATSRAREIAVTDEKLFF.

This chain's CDR3 is CASSVSANQPQHF. DNA for the CDR3: TGTGCCAGCAGCGTCAGCGCCAATCAGCCCCAGCATTTT. V and J are TRBV9 and TRBJ1-5; D remains unclear. Germline assignment: CDR1 SGDLS and CDR2 YYNGEE. Between the trimmed V and J ends, which lost 2 bases and 3 bases, there was a span of 6 bases. This CDR3 region has 13 residues.

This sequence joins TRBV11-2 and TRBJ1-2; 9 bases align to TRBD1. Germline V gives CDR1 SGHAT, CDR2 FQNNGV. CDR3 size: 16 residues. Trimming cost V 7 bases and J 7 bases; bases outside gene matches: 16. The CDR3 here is CASTRLRDRAHGGYTF. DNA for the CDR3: TGTGCCAGCACCCGATTGCGGGACAGGGCCCACGGTGGCTACACCTTC.

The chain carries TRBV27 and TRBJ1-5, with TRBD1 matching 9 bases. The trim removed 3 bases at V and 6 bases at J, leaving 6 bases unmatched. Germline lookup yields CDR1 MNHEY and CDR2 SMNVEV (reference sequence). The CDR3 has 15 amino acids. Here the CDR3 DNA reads TGTGCCAGCAGTTTTGATGGACAGGGGAGTCAGCCCCAGCATTTT. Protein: CASSFDGQGSQPQHF.

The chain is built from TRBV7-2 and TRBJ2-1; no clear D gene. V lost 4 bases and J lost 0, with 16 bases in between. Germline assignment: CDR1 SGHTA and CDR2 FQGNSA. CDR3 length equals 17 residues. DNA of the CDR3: TGTGCCAGCAGCTCTAGGCCCCCCTCGAGCTCCTACAATGAGCAGTTCTTC. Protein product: CASSSRPPSSSYNEQFF.